The clone carrying this T cell receptor beta chain came up a few times. V lost 2 bases, J lost 4 bases, and 9 bases lay in between. Germline V gene lookup returns CDR1 MNHGY and CDR2 SAAAGT. This CDR3 region has 15 residues. The treatment is: preoperative locoregional IRX-2 cytokine immunotherapy. Samples came from a phase Ib trial of preoperative locoregional IRX-2 cytokine immunotherapy. The data derive from a study of preoperative IRX-2 immunotherapy in early breast cancer. Data came from immunoSEQ multiplex PCR; TCRdb stores just in-frame clones and leaves some out. The sample holds 40,000 to 50,000 clones; roughly 80% are singletons and the top ten take approximately 1%.

This receptor was obtained from a human donor with breast cancer. The specimen comprised tumor tissue, sampled after IRX-2 immunotherapy. This chain joins TRBV6-8 and TRBJ1-6; perhaps TRBD1 as D (6 bases). CDR3 nucleotides: TGTGCCAGCAGTTACGCTCAGGGGTATAATTCACCCCTCCACTTT. As protein: CASSYAQGYNSPLHF.